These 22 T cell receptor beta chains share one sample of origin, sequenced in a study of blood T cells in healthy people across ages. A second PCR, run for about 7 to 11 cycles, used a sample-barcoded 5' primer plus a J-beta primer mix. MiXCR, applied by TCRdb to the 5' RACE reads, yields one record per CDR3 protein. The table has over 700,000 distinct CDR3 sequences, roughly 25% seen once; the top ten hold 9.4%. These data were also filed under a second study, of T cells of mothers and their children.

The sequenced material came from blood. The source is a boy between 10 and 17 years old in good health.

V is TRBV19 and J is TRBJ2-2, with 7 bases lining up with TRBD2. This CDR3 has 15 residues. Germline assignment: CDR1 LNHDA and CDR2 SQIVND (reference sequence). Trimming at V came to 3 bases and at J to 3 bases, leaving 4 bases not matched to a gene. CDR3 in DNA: TGTGCCAGTAGTATGGGGGGGAGGGACACCGGGGAGCTGTTTTTT. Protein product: CASSMGGRDTGELFF.

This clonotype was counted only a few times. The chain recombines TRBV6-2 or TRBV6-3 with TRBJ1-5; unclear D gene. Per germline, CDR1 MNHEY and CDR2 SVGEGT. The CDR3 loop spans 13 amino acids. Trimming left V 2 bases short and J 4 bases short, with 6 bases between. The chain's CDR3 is CASSYGVNQPQHF. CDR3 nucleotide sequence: TGTGCCAGCAGTTACGGAGTTAATCAGCCCCAGCATTTT.

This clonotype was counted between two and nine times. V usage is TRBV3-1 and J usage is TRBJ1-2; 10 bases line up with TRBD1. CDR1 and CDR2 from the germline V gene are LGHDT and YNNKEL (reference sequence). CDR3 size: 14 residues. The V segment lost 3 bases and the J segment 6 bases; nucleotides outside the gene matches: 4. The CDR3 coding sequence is TGTGCCAGCAGCCACCCGGGACAGGGGAATGGCTACACCTTC. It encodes CASSHPGQGNGYTF. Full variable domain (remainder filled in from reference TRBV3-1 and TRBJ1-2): DTAVSQTPKYLVTQMGNDKSIKCEQNLGHDTMYWYKQDSKKFLKIMFSYNNKELIINETVPNRFSPKSPDKAHLNLHINSLELGDSAVYFCASSHPGQGNGYTFGSGTRLTVV.

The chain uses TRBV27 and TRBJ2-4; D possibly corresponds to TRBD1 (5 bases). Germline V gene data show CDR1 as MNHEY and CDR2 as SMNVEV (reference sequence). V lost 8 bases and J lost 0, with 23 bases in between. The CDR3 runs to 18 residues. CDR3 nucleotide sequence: TGTGCCAGCTCAAATCGTCAGGGCTCCTTTCTAGCCAAAAACATTCAGTACTTC. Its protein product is CASSNRQGSFLAKNIQYF.

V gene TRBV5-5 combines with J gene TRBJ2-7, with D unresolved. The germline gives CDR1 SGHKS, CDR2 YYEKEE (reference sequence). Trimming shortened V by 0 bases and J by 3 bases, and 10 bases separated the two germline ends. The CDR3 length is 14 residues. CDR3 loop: CASSLVITDYEQYF. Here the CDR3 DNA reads TGTGCCAGCAGCTTGGTCATTACGGACTACGAGCAGTACTTC.

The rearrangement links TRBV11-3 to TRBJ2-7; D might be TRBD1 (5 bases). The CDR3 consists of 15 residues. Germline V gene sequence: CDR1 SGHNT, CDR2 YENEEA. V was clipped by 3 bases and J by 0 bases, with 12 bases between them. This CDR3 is CASSFRATSSYEQYF. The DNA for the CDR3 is TGTGCCAGCAGCTTCAGGGCGACAAGCTCCTACGAGCAGTACTTC.

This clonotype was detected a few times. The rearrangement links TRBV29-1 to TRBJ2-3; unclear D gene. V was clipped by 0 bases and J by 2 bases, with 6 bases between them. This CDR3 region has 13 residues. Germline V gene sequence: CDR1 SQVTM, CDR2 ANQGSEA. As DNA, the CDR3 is TGCAGCGTTGAAGAGGGTTACACAGATACGCAGTATTTT. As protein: CSVEEGYTDTQYF.

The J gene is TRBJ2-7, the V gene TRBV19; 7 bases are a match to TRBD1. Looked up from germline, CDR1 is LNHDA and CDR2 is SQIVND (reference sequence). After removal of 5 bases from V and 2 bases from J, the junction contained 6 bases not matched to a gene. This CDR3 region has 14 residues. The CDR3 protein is CASSVTGWTYEQYF. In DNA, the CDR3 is TGTGCCAGTAGTGTGACAGGGTGGACCTACGAGCAGTACTTC. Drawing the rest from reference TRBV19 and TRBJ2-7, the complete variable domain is DGGITQSPKYLFRKEGQNVTLSCEQNLNHDAMYWYRQDPGQGLRLIYYSQIVNDFQKGDIAEGYSVSREKKESFPLTVTSAQKNPTAFYLCASSVTGWTYEQYFGPGTRLTVT.

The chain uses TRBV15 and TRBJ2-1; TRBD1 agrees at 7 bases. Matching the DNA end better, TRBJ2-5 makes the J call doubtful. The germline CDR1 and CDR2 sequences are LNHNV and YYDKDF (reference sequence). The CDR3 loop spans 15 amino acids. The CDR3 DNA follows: TGTGCCACCAGCAGAGGACCGGGACAGAAAGAGACCCAGTACTTC. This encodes CATSRGPGQKETQYF.

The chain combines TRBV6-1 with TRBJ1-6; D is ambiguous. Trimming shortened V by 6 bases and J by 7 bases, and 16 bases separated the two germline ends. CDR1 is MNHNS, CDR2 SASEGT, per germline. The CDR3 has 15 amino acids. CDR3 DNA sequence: TGTGCCAGCAGCCCGGACGGACTTCTCAATTCACCCCTCCACTTT. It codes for CASSPDGLLNSPLHF.

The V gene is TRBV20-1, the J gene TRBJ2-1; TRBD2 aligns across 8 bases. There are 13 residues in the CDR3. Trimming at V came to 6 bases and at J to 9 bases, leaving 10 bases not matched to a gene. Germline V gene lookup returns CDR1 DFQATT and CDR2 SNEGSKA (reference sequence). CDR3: CSARSGSLSEQFF. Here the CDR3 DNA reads TGCAGTGCACGAAGCGGGAGCTTGAGTGAGCAGTTCTTC.

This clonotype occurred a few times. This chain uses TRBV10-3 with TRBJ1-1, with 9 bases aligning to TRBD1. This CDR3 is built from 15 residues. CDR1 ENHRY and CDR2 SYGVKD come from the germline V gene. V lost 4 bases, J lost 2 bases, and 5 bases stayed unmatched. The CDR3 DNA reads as TGTGCCATCAGTGCCCCGGGACAGGGAAACACTGAAGCTTTCTTT. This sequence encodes CAISAPGQGNTEAFF.

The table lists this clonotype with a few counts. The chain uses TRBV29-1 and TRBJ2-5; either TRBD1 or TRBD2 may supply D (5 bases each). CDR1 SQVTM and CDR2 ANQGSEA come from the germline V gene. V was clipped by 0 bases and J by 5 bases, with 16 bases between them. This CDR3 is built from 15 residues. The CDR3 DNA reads TGCAGCGTTGAAGAACGAGGGGAATCAGGGGAGACCCAGTACTTC. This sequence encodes CSVEERGESGETQYF.

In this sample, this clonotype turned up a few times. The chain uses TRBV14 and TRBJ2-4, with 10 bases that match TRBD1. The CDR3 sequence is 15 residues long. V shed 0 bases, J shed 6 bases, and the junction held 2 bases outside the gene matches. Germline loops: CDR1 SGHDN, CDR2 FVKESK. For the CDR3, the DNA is TGTGCCAGCAGCCAAGAGCGGACAGGGGGAAACATTCAGTACTTC. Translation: CASSQERTGGNIQYF.

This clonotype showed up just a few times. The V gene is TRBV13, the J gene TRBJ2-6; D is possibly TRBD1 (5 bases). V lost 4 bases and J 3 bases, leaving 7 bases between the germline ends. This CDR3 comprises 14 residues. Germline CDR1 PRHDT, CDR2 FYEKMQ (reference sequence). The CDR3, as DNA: TGTGCCAGCAGCTCAGGGCATGGGGCCAACGTCCTGACTTTC. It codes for CASSSGHGANVLTF.

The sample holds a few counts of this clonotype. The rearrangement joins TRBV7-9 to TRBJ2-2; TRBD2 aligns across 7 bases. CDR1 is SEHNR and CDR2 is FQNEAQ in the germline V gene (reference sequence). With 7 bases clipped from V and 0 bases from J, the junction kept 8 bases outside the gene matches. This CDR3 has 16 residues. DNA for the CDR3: TGTGCCAGCACCCCCAGGCTAGCGGCGAACACCGGGGAGCTGTTTTTT. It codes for CASTPRLAANTGELFF.

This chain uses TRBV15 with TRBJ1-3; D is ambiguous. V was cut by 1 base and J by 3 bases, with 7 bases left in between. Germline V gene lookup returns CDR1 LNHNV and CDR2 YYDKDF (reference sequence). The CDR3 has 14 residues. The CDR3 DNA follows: TGTGCCACCAGCAGAGTCGGCGGTGGAAACACCATATATTTT. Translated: CATSRVGGGNTIYF.

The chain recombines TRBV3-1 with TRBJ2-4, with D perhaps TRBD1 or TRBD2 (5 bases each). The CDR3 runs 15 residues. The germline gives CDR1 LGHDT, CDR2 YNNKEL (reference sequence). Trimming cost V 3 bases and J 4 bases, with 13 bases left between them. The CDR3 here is CASSQYRDEKNIQYF. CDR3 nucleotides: TGTGCCAGCAGCCAGTACCGGGACGAAAAAAACATTCAGTACTTC.

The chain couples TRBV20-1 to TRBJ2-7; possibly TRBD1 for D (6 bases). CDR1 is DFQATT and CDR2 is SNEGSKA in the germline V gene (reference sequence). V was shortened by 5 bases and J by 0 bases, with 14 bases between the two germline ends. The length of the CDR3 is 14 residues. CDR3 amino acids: CSAPTGLFSYEQYF. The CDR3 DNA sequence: TGCAGTGCTCCAACAGGGCTATTCTCCTACGAGCAGTACTTC.

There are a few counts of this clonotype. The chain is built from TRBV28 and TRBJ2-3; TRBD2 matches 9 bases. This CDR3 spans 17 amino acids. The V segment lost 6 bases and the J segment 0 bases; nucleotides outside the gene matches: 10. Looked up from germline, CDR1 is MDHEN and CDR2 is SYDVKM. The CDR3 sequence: CASSKPGLAWSTDTQYF. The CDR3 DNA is TGTGCCAGCAGCAAACCCGGACTAGCGTGGAGCACAGATACGCAGTATTTT. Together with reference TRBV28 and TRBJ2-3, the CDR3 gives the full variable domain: DVKVTQSSRYLVKRTGEKVFLECVQDMDHENMFWYRQDPGLGLRLIYFSYDVKMKEKGDIPEGYSVSREKKERFSLILESASTNQTSMYLCASSKPGLAWSTDTQYFGPGTRLTVL.

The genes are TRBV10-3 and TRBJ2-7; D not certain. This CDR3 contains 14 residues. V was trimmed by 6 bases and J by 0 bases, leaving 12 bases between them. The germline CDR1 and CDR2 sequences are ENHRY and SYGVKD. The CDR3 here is CAIRPQLTSYEQYF. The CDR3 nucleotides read TGTGCCATCAGGCCACAGCTTACCTCCTACGAGCAGTACTTC.

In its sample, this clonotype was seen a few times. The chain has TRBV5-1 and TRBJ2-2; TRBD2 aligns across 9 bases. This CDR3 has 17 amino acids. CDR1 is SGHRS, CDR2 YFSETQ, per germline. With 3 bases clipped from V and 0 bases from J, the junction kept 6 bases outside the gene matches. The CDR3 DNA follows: TGCGCCAGCAGCTGGTTTCCTAGCGGGGCGAACACCGGGGAGCTGTTTTTT. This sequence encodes CASSWFPSGANTGELFF. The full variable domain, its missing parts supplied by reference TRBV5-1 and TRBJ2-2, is KAGVTQTPRYLIKTRGQQVTLSCSPISGHRSVSWYQQTPGQGLQFLFEYFSETQRNKGNFPGRFSGRQFSNSRSEMNVSTLELGDSALYLCASSWFPSGANTGELFFGEGSRLTVL.